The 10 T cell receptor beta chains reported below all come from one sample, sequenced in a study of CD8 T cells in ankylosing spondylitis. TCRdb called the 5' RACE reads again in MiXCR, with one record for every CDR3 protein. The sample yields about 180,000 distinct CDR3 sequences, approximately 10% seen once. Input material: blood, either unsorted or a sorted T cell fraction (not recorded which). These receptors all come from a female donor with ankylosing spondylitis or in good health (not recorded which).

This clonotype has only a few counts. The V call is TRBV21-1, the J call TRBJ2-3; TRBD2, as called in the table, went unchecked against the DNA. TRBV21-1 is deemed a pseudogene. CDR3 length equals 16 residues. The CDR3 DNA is TGTGCCAGCAGCCCGACGGGACTCATTTTCACAGATACGCAGTATTTT. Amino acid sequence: CASSPTGLIFTDTQYF.

CDR3 DNA: TGCGCCAGCAGCACAGACCTGTACCAAGAGACCCAGTACTTC. Protein sequence: CASSTDLYQETQYF. The chain combines TRBV5-1 with TRBJ2-5; D is undetermined. This CDR3 has 14 residues. Trimming pared 4 bases from V and 0 bases from J, leaving 10 bases between. Germline lookup yields CDR1 SGHRS and CDR2 YFSETQ.

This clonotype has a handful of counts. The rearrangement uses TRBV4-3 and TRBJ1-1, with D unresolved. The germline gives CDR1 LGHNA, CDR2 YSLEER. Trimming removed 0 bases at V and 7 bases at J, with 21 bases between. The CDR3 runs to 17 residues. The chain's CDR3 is CASSQDLGLGFGNEAFF. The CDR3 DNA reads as TGCGCCAGCAGCCAAGATCTTGGTTTGGGGTTTGGGAATGAAGCTTTCTTT.

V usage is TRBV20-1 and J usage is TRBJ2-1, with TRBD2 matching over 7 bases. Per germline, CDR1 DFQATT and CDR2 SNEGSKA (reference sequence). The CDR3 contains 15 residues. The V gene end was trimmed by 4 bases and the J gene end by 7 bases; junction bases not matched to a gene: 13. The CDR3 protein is CSATLGVSSGNEQFF. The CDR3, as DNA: TGCAGTGCTACCTTAGGGGTTTCTAGCGGAAATGAGCAGTTCTTC.

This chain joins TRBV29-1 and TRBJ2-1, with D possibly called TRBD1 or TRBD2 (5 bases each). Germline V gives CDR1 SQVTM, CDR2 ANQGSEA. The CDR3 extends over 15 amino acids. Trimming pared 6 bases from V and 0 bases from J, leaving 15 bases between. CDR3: CSVQREGSSYNEQFF. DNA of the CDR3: TGCAGCGTCCAGAGAGAGGGGAGCTCCTACAATGAGCAGTTCTTC.

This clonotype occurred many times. The CDR3 nucleotides read TGCAGTGCTCAGGCGGGACAGGGGACCCAGCCCCAGCATTTT. Amino acid sequence: CSAQAGQGTQPQHF. The chain uses TRBV20-1 and TRBJ1-5; TRBD1 matches 10 bases. Trimming at V came to 5 bases and at J to 7 bases, leaving 8 bases not matched to a gene. The CDR3 spans 14 residues. Germline V gives CDR1 DFQATT, CDR2 SNEGSKA (reference sequence).

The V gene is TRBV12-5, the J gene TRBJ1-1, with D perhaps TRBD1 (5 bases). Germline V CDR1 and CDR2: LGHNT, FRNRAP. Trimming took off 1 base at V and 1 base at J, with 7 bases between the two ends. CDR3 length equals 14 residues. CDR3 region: CASGLGTGNTEAFF. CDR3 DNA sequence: TGTGCTAGTGGTTTGGGTACAGGGAACACTGAAGCTTTCTTT.

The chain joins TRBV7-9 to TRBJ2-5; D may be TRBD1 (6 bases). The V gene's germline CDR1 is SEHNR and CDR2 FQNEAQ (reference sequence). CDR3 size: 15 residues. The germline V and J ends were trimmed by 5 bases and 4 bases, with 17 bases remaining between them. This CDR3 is CASSLGTTVGETQYF. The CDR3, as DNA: TGTGCCAGCAGCCTTGGGACAACGGTAGGAGAGACCCAGTACTTC.

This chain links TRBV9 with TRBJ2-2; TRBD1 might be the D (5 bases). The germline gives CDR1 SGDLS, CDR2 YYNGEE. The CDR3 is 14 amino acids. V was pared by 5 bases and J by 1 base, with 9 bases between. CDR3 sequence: CASRQAKNTGELFF. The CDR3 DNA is TGTGCCAGCAGACAGGCCAAGAACACCGGGGAGCTGTTTTTT.

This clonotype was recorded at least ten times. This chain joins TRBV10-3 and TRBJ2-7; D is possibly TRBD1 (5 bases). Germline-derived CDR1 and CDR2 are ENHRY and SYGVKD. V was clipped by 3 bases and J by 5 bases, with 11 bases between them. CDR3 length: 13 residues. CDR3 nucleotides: TGTGCCATCAGTGAATCAGTCAGGGACGAGCAGTACTTC. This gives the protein CAISESVRDEQYF.